Listed here are 9 T cell receptor beta chains from one sample, sequenced in a study of T cell responses to AZD1222 COVID-19 vaccine. TCRdb keeps only in-frame clones here, not all; method: immunoSEQ multiplex PCR. The sample lists about 140,000 clones; roughly nine tenths were seen once. The sample in question was peripheral blood, obtained 28 days after the second AZD1222 dose. Receptors originate from an adult who received the AZD1222 COVID-19 vaccine.

The CDR3 DNA follows: TGTGCCAGCAGTTCGTCAGTTTCGGGGCTTGGCTATGGCTACACCTTC. This gives the protein CASSSSVSGLGYGYTF. J is TRBJ1-2 and V is TRBV27; D is perhaps TRBD1 (5 bases). The CDR3 covers 16 residues. Germline V CDR1 and CDR2: MNHEY, SMNVEV (reference sequence). The V end lost 4 bases, the J end lost 4 bases, and 19 bases lay between the germline ends.

Comment on this clone: Other DNA sequences in the sample encode the same CDR3. V usage is TRBV9 and J usage is TRBJ1-1, with D possibly matching TRBD1 (5 bases). CDR3 length: 15 amino acids. V was clipped by 0 bases and J by 5 bases, with 14 bases between them. Germline assignment: CDR1 SGDLS and CDR2 YYNGEE. CDR3 sequence: CASSVAGGEGTEAFF. The DNA for the CDR3 is TGTGCCAGCAGCGTAGCTGGGGGGGAGGGTACTGAAGCTTTCTTT.

The chain is built from TRBV7-9 and TRBJ1-6, with no clear D. This CDR3 spans 15 amino acids. Germline V CDR1 and CDR2: SEHNR, FQNEAQ (reference sequence). Trimming took 6 bases from V and 5 from J, leaving 14 bases between them. CDR3 in DNA: TGTGCCAGCAGTTTTAGTGGGTTAGATAATTCACCCCTCCACTTT. Translation: CASSFSGLDNSPLHF.

V is TRBV3-1 (or the pseudogene TRBV3-2) and J is TRBJ1-2; 12 positions match TRBD1. The CDR3 runs to 16 residues. Germline V gene sequence: CDR1 LGHDT, CDR2 YNNKEL (reference sequence). J was trimmed by 4 bases and V by 4 bases; bases with no gene match: 7. CDR3 amino acids: CASSRGQGARLYGYTF. CDR3 bases: TGTGCCAGCAGCCGGGGACAGGGGGCGCGTCTCTATGGCTACACCTTC.

The chain employs TRBV5-1 and TRBJ2-7, with D possibly matching TRBD2 (5 bases). The ends were cut back, 0 bases at V and 0 bases at J, with 10 bases in the middle. Germline-derived CDR1 and CDR2 are SGHRS and YFSETQ. The CDR3 totals 15 residues. CDR3 protein: CASSLVASGSYEQYF. In DNA, the CDR3 is TGCGCCAGCAGCTTGGTCGCCAGCGGCTCCTACGAGCAGTACTTC.

CDR3 residues: CSVREVTEAFF. The CDR3 nucleotides are TGCAGCGTTCGTGAGGTCACTGAAGCTTTCTTT. The chain combines TRBV29-1 with TRBJ1-1; D gene uncertain. CDR1 and CDR2 from the germline V gene are SQVTM and ANQGSEA. Trimming pared 5 bases from V and 4 bases from J, leaving 8 bases between. The CDR3 extends over 11 amino acids.

This chain links TRBV19 with TRBJ2-7; the match to TRBD1 covers 7 bases. J lost 3 bases, V lost 3 bases, and 5 bases had no gene match. CDR1 LNHDA and CDR2 SQIVND come from the germline V gene (reference sequence). The CDR3 sequence is 14 residues long. CDR3 in DNA: TGTGCCAGTAGTATTCAGACAGGGAACTACGAGCAGTACTTC. Translation: CASSIQTGNYEQYF.

As for this clone: Additional DNA sequences in this sample encode the identical CDR3. The CDR3 protein is CASSPGQSYEQYF. The CDR3 DNA reads TGTGCCAGCAGCCCGGGACAGTCCTACGAGCAGTACTTC. The rearrangement links TRBV28 to TRBJ2-7; TRBD1 matches 7 bases. The junction had 3 bases not matched to a gene; V was cut back by 6 bases and J by 1 base. The CDR3 has 13 amino acids. The germline V gene has CDR1 MDHEN and CDR2 SYDVKM. Based on the CDR3 plus reference TRBV28 and TRBJ2-7, the full variable domain is DVKVTQSSRYLVKRTGEKVFLECVQDMDHENMFWYRQDPGLGLRLIYFSYDVKMKEKGDIPEGYSVSREKKERFSLILESASTNQTSMYLCASSPGQSYEQYFGPGTRLTVT.

This clone came up once. The CDR3 here is CASSPRSLKRQYF. In DNA, the CDR3 is TGTGCCAGCAGCCCCCGGAGTTTAAAGCGGCAGTACTTC. The genes are TRBV6-1 and TRBJ2-7; D gene ambiguous. The ends were cut back, 6 bases at V and 9 bases at J, with 18 bases in the middle. Germline-derived CDR1 and CDR2 are MNHNS and SASEGT. CDR3 length equals 13 residues.